This T cell receptor beta chain was sequenced in a study of human T cells and chemical hapten exposure. TCRdb reprocessed the RACE reads with MiXCR, giving one entry per CDR3 protein. The sample holds under 450,000 distinct CDR3 sequences, under 6.5% seen once. The V and J ends lost 2 bases and 4 bases respectively, with 8 bases between them. The CDR3 spans 14 residues. CDR1 is KGHSH, CDR2 LQKENI, per germline. The time point was: patch test 2, 6 weeks after DPC sensitization. The treatment was: therapeutic diphenylcyclopropenone sensitization with weekly scalp DPC. About this clonotype itself: No antigen is known for it.

Overall study results and limits: Sensitizing with DPC caused no change in TCRs above 1 in 1000 frequency. There was alopecia in the donors, so their immune response may differ from that of healthy people.

This specimen was whole blood, taken in connection with sensitization to the hapten diphenylcyclopropenone (DPC). This clonotype was obtained from a woman aged 18-29 years with alopecia areata. Some clones in this sample may be carry-over from other donors' samples. The chain joins TRBV18 to TRBJ1-4, with D unresolved. The CDR3 bases are TGTGCCAGCTCACCAATTTGGAGTAATGAAAAACTGTTTTTT. Translating it yields CASSPIWSNEKLFF.